The TCR beta chain under discussion was sequenced for a study of T cell responses to AZD1222 COVID-19 vaccine (dated by TCRdb to 2020 to 2022). The study in broad terms: Because spike-specific TCR depth and breadth did not differ between the two schedules, AZD1222 recipients who got a second dose at roughly 4 weeks were pooled with those who got a second dose at roughly 12 weeks. A total of 233 trial participants underwent TCR sequencing, of whom 200 to 220 had received two doses of AZD1222 and 26 had received two doses of the MenACWY control vaccine. Enrollment into the trials was organized by age into subgroups of 18-55, 56-69 and 70-plus years, and those subgroups contained roughly 150, 30 and 60 TCR-sequenced participants, respectively. What the study reported, not specific to this receptor: Reportedly, close to half of the unique spike-specific TCRs recognized epitopes lying outside the regions that are mutated in the B.1.351 and B.1.1.7 variants. Conclusions about previously exposed vaccinees are limited, since just five or six AZD1222 recipients were seropositive for SARS-CoV-2 at baseline. Vaccine-associated CD4 TCRs spanned the whole spike protein, with dominant responses in regions 160-218 and 743-854. The 56-69-year group was small, and its depth increase did not reach significance, likely because of low power. Participants were mostly white British and included more females than males, and it was suggested by the authors that clonal diversity may have been underestimated. No day 14 peak-response samples were available, so repertoires were characterized only after the peak T cell response. After two AZD1222 doses, both the breadth and the depth of spike-specific TCRs were significantly higher than at day 0 and than in MenACWY recipients.

Concerning this clone itself: The clone's antigen remains unknown. No qualities accompany the bases; no much larger clone lies one base away.

The time point label corresponds to: baseline before first vaccination. Vaccinee samples came from UK trials COV001 and COV002, including a single-blind randomized controlled phase 2/3 trial of AZD1222 (ChAdOx1 nCoV-19) in healthy adults. Trial participant PBMC samples were collected at day 0 and day 28 after the second dose for TCRbeta chain sequencing. The CDR3, from cysteine to phenylalanine, totals 16 residues. Only the CDR3 DNA is retained, 48 bases long and in frame from the first base. The germline V gene gives CDR1 as SQVTM and CDR2 as ANQGSEA. Germline trimming: 0 bases from V, 0 bases from J; junction bases outside gene matches: 3. The CDR3 regions of human TCRbeta chains were analyzed by immunosequencing. Per the source publication's procedure: Repertoire TCRs were checked for matches against a reference library of SARS-CoV-2-specific TCRs that had been generated using the MIRA antigen-specificity platform. Breadth was defined as the fraction of unique TCRs that were SARS-CoV-2-associated. Depth was defined as the fraction of total T cells that were SARS-CoV-2-associated. Using the MIRA data, every spike-specific TCR was mapped to the spike region that the TCR reacted to and assigned to either a CD4 or a CD8 class. Log10-transformed breadth and depth values were compared by one-way ANOVA with Sidak's multiple comparisons tests. TCRdb stores this immuneACCESS table with in-frame sequences only. Part of the clones is absent; in the studies checked, under half of the shortfall reflects unresolved V genes, and no reason is known for the rest. V, J and clone size reflect that table, while D and trimming were determined from the DNA. This sample lists around 140,000 clones; over 85% were detected once. Roughly 5% of the sample is taken by the ten largest.

The TCR was taken from an adult in good health. Sequenced here: peripheral blood, sampled on day 0 of AZD1222 vaccination. The chain joins TRBV29-1 to TRBJ2-3, with TRBD2 identical over 10 junction bases. The DNA sequence follows: TGCAGCGTTGAAGACCTAGCGGGAGTGAGCACAGATACGCAGTATTTT. This translates into CSVEDLAGVSTDTQYF.